This T cell receptor beta chain originates from a study of early T cells in non-severe SARS-CoV-2 infection. The wider study: Whole-blood bulk RNA, unsorted, was sequenced, and chains were unpaired. General study points: Sequences matched to VDJdb favored anti-spike CD8 responses, while private and CD4 specificities were missed.

Notes on this clonotype: Its target is unknown.

Unique molecular identifiers were added to individual cDNA molecules. TCRdb analysed the 5' RACE reads with MiXCR anew, one entry per CDR3 protein. The data show some 90,000 distinct CDR3 sequences, with around 14% seen just once and less than 7% held by the top ten. Sequencing used whole blood. The sequence derives from an adult who was a healthcare worker with PCR-confirmed SARS-CoV-2 infection or an uninfected control (not recorded which).

The CDR3: CASSGTSDEQFF. The DNA of the CDR3 is TGCGCCAGCAGTGGGACTAGCGATGAGCAGTTCTTC. The chain links TRBV10-1 to TRBJ2-1, with 9 bases that match TRBD2. The CDR3 has 12 residues. From germline, CDR1 is WNHNN and CDR2 SYGVQD (reference sequence). V lost 4 bases and J lost 8; bases outside the gene matches: 0.